This TCR beta chain was captured in a study of T cell responses to AZD1222 COVID-19 vaccine. In the case of this clone: Its target is not known.

Sequencing was performed with immunoSEQ multiplex PCR; in TCRdb, only in-frame clones are kept and a portion is missing. The data contain 250,000 to 300,000 clones, 94% of them singletons. Study-level results: Donors were chiefly white British, with a greater number of females, and clonal diversity was perhaps underestimated.

Per the germline V gene, CDR1 is SGHTA and CDR2 is FQGNSA. This CDR3 spans 15 amino acids. V gave up 1 base and J gave up 3 bases; unmatched junction bases: 4. The receptor was isolated from an adult who received the AZD1222 COVID-19 vaccine. Sequencing was performed on peripheral blood, taken 28 days after the second AZD1222 dose. V is TRBV7-2 and J is TRBJ2-7, with 9 positions matching TRBD2. The CDR3 DNA is TGTGCCAGCAGCTTAGGACCTAGCGGGAACTACGAGCAGTACTTC. Translating gives CASSLGPSGNYEQYF.